This entry describes one TCR beta chain. Its antigen is unidentified. The CDR3 has 14 amino acids. Looked up from germline, CDR1 is SGHVS and CDR2 is FQNEAQ. Unmatched junction bases numbered 6, after V lost 4 bases and J lost 6 bases. This entry comes from a study of regulatory T cells in long-lasting Graves disease. The study's findings and limits: Reduced TCR diversity was observed in persistent Graves' patients versus newly diagnosed patients. Persistent cases favored TRBV28, TRBJ1-2 and TRBJ2-5. Small sample size may have lowered accuracy.

Construction of TCR beta libraries relied on iRepertoire HTBI primers and on Arm-PCR targeting CDR3 regions. From the multiplex PCR reads, TCRdb called clonotypes with MiXCR, one entry per CDR3 protein. The sample consists of fewer than 400,000 distinct CDR3 sequences, 15% to 20% of them appearing once. Indicated time point: persistent/refractory GD, antithyroid drugs over 5 years with positive TRAb. Construction of the TCR library relied on RNA isolated from PBMCs. This specimen consisted of peripheral blood mononuclear cells (PBMCs), obtained when the disease was refractory, from a patient treated with antithyroid drugs. The chain has TRBV7-8 and TRBJ2-7; 10 positions match TRBD2. The TCR comes from a female donor with Graves disease. The CDR3 DNA is TGTGCCAGCAGCTCAGCCGGGACTAGCGTCGAGCAGTACTTC. Translation: CASSSAGTSVEQYF.